This T cell receptor (beta chain) was retrieved from a study of T-cell memory formation after mild COVID-19. About the research overall: There were largely donor-specific TCR clusters.

MiXCR was run by TCRdb on the 5' RACE reads, yielding one entry per CDR3 protein. Altogether just over 200,000 distinct CDR3 sequences are present, about 9.2% being singletons, with the ten largest covering roughly 4%. This clonotype has ten or more counts. What it binds is not known. V was cut by 5 bases and J by 10 bases, with 18 bases left in between. There are 14 residues in the CDR3. Study results and caveats: Clones that got smaller from day 15 to 85 had even CD4/CD8, while clones growing later tipped toward CD4+. CD4+ contracting clones were mainly CM and EM; CD8+ ones, EMRA. Confirmation was lacking for SARS-CoV-2 specificity of second-wave clones that peaked on day 37.

The rearrangement joins TRBV12-3 or TRBV12-4 to TRBJ1-5, with D uncertain. This clonotype was sampled from a man in his late teens or twenties who had mild COVID-19 (a few samples of this study predate the infection). Cell type and time point are not known. The sample taken for sequencing was PBMCs or a T cell subset sorted from them (not recorded which). Written as DNA, the CDR3 is TGTGCCAGCAGTCTCCGGGTTCAATCAGCCCCCCAGCATTTT. Its protein is CASSLRVQSAPQHF.